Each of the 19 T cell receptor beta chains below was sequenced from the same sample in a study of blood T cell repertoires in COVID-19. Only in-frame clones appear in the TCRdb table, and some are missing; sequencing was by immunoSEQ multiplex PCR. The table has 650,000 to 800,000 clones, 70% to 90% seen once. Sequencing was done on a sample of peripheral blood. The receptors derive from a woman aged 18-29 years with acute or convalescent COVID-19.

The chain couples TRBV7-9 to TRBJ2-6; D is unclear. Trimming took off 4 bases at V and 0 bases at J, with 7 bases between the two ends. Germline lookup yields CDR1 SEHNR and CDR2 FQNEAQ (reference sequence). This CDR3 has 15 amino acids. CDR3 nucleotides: TGTGCCAGCAGCTCCGAGGTCTCTGGGGCCAACGTCCTGACTTTC. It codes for CASSSEVSGANVLTF.

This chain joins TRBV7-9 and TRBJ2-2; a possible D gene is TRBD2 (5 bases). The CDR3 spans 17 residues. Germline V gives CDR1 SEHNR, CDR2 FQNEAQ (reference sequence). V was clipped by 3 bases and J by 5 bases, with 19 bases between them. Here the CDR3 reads CASSLPKRDGSTGELFF. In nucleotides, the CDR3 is TGTGCCAGCAGCTTGCCAAAGAGGGATGGAAGTACCGGGGAGCTGTTTTTT.

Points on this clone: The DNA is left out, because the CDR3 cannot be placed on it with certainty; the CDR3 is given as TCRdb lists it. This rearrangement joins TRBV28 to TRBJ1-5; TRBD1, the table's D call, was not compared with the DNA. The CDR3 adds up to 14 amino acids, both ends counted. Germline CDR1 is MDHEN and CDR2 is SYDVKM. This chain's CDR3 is CASSFGPGVQPQHF.

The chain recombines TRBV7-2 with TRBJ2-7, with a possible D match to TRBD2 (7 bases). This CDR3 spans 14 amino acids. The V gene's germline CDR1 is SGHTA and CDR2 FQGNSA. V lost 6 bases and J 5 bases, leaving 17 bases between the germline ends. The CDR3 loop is CASRLGGGPNEQYF. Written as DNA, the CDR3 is TGTGCCAGCAGGTTGGGGGGGGGCCCCAACGAGCAGTACTTC. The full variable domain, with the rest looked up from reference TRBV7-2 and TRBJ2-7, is GAGVSQSPSNKVTEKGKDVELRCDPISGHTALYWYRQSLGQGLEFLIYFQGNSAPDKSGLPSDRFSAERTGGSVSTLTIQRTQQEDSAVYLCASRLGGGPNEQYFGPGTRLTVT.

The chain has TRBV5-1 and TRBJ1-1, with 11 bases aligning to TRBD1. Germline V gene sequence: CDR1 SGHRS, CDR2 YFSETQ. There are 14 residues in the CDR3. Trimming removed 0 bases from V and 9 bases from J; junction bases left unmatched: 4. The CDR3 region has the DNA TGCGCCAGCAGCTTGGAGGGACAGGGGGTTAAAGCTTTCTTT. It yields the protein CASSLEGQGVKAFF.

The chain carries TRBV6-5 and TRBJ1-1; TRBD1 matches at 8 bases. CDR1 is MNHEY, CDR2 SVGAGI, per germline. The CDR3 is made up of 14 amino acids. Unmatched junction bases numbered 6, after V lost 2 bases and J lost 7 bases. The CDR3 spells CASSYDAGQVEAFF. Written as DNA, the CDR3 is TGTGCCAGCAGTTACGACGCGGGACAGGTTGAAGCTTTCTTT.

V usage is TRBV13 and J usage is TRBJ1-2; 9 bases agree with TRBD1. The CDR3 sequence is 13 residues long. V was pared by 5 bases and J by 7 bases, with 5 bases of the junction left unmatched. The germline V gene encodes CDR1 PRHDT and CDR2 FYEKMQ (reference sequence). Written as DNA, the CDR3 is TGTGCCAGCAGCCGAGACAGGGGGGGTGGCTACACCTTC. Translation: CASSRDRGGGYTF.

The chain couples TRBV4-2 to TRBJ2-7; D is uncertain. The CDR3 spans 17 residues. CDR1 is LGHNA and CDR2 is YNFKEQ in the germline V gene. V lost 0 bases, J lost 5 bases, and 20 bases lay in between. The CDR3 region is CASSQEGPHEAIHEQYF. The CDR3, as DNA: TGTGCCAGCAGCCAAGAAGGCCCGCATGAGGCTATCCACGAGCAGTACTTC.

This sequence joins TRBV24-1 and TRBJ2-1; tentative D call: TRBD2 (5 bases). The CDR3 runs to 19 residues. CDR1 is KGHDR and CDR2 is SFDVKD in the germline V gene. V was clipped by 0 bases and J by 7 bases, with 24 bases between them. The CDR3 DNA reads TGTGCCACCAGTGATTTGAAAACTGTGCGCGTTCCTCAGCGGAATGAGCAGTTCTTC. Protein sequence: CATSDLKTVRVPQRNEQFF.

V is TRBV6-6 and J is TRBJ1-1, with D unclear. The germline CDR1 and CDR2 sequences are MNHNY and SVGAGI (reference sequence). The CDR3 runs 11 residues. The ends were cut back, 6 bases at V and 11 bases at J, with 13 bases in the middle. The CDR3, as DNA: TGTGCCAGCAGCCACACCGTATCGGCTTTCTTT. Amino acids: CASSHTVSAFF.

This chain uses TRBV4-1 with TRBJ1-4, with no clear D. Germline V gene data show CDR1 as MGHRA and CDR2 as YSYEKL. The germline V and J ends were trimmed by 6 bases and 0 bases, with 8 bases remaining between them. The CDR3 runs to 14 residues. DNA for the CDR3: TGCGCCAGCAGACCCAGGTCAACTAATGAAAAACTGTTTTTT. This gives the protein CASRPRSTNEKLFF.

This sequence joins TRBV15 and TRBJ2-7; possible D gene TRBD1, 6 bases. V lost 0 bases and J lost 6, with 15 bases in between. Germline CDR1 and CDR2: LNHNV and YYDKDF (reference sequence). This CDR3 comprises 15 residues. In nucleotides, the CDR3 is TGTGCCACCAGCAGAGATCAACAGGGAAAGGGCGAGCAGTACTTC. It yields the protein CATSRDQQGKGEQYF.

CDR3 DNA sequence: TGTGCCAGCAGCTACGGGACAGGGATGTTCCTGTCTGGAAACACCATATATTTT. Its translation is CASSYGTGMFLSGNTIYF. The chain uses TRBV5-6 and TRBJ1-3, with 9 bases identical to TRBD1. Germline V gene data show CDR1 as SGHDT and CDR2 as YYEEEE. Trimming took 3 bases from V and 1 from J; bases not matched to a gene: 11. The CDR3 sequence is 18 residues long.

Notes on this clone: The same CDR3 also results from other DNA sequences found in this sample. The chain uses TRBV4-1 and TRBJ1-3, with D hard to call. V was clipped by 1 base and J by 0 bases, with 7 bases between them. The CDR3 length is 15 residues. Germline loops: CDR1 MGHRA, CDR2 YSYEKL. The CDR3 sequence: CASSQVLSSGNTIYF. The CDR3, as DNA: TGCGCCAGCAGCCAAGTACTTAGCTCTGGAAACACCATATATTTT.

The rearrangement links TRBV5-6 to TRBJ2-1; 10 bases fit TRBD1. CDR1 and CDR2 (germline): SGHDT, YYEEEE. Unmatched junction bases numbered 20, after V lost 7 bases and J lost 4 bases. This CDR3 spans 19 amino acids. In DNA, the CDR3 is TGTGCCAGCTCTCTGTCGACATCCAAGACAGGGGGCCCGTACAATGAGCAGTTCTTC. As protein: CASSLSTSKTGGPYNEQFF.

CDR3 in amino acids: CASRRTGQIYGYTF. The CDR3 region has the DNA TGTGCCAGCAGAAGAACCGGACAGATCTATGGCTACACCTTC. The chain links TRBV5-5 to TRBJ1-2; TRBD1 might be the D (6 bases). Germline CDR1 SGHKS, CDR2 YYEKEE (reference sequence). This CDR3 spans 14 amino acids. Trimming cost V 5 bases and J 4 bases, with 15 bases left between them.

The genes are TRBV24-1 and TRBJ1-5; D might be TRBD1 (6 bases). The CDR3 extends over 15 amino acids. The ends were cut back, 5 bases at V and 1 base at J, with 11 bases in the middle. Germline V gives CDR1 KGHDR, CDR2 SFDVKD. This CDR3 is CATSAGGQSNQPQHF. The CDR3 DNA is TGTGCCACCAGTGCCGGGGGGCAGAGCAATCAGCCCCAGCATTTT.

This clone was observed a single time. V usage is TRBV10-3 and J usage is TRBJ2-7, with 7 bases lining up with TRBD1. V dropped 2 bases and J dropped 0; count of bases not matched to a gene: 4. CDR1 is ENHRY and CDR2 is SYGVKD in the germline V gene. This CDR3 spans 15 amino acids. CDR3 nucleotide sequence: TGTGCCATCAGTGAGGATCGGGACAGCTCCTACGAGCAGTACTTC. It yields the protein CAISEDRDSSYEQYF.

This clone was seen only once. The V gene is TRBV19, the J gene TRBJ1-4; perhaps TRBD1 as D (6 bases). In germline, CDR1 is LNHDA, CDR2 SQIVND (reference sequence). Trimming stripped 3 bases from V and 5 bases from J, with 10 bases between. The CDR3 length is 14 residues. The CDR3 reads CASSIEGTNEKLFF. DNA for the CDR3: TGTGCCAGTAGTATCGAGGGGACAAATGAAAAACTGTTTTTT.